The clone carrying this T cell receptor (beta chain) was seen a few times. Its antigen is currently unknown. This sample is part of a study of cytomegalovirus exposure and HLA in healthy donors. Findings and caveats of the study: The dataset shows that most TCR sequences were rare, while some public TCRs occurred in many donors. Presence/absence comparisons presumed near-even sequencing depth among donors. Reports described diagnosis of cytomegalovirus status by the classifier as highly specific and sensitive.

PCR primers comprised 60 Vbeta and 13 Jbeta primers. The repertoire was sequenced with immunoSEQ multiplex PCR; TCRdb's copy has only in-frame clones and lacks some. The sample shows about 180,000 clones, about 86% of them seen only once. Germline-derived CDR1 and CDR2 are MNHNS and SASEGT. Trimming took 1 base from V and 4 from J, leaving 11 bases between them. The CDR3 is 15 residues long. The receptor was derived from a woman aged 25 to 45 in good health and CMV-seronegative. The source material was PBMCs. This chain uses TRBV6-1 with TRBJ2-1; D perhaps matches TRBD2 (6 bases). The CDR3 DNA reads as TGTGCCAGCAGTGAAGACTTTCGGGGGTACAATGAGCAGTTCTTC. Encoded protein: CASSEDFRGYNEQFF.